Each of the 31 T cell receptor beta chains below was sequenced from the same sample in a study of cytomegalovirus exposure and HLA in healthy donors listed by TCRdb under 2017. Library construction relied on the immunoSEQ multiplex PCR assay. The multiplex PCR relied on a mix of 60 forward primers for TCR Vbeta segments and 13 reverse primers for TCR Jbeta segments. TCRdb provides this immuneACCESS table in a form limited to in-frame rearrangements. Some clones are lacking; in checked studies, under half of them reflect an unresolved V gene, and why the rest are absent is not known. This sample holds about 110,000 clones; 76% were observed only once. Under 15% of the sample is in the top ten clones. The source material was PBMCs. These receptors came from a man aged 25-45 years in good health and CMV-seropositive.

This clone has a handful of counts. The DNA of the CDR3 is TGTGCCAGCAGTATAGGACAGGGGGTCGGGCCCCTCCACTTT. Translated, it gives CASSIGQGVGPLHF. This chain links TRBV2 with TRBJ1-6; 10 positions match TRBD1. Germline lookup yields CDR1 SNHLY and CDR2 FYNNEI. The junction had 8 bases not matched to a gene; V was cut back by 5 bases and J by 13 bases. This CDR3 region has 14 residues.

There are a few counts of this clone. The rearrangement links TRBV7-9 to TRBJ2-7; tentatively, D is TRBD1 (6 bases). The germline CDR1 and CDR2 sequences are SEHNR and FQNEAQ (reference sequence). V lost 3 bases and J lost 3, with 9 bases in between. The CDR3 runs 13 residues. This CDR3 is CASSLGADYEQYF. The CDR3 DNA follows: TGTGCCAGCAGCTTGGGGGCCGACTACGAGCAGTACTTC.

J is TRBJ2-7 and V is TRBV7-9; D call uncertain. Deletions cut 2 bases from V and 6 bases from J, with 17 bases between. Germline-derived CDR1 and CDR2 are SEHNR and FQNEAQ (reference sequence). The CDR3 is made up of 15 amino acids. The CDR3 protein is CASSLTVVVGSEQYF. The DNA for the CDR3 is TGTGCCAGCAGCTTAACGGTGGTCGTGGGCTCCGAGCAGTACTTC.

The V gene is TRBV27, the J gene TRBJ2-3; no reliable D call. Trimming cost V 2 bases and J 2 bases, with 8 bases left between them. The CDR3 extends over 14 amino acids. Germline CDR1 MNHEY, CDR2 SMNVEV (reference sequence). CDR3 bases: TGTGCCAGCAGTTTAACAGTTTCCACAGATACGCAGTATTTT. It is translated as CASSLTVSTDTQYF.

The chain links TRBV6-5 to TRBJ1-2, with TRBD1 identical over 11 bases. The CDR3 is 16 amino acids. The germline gives CDR1 MNHEY, CDR2 SVGAGI. Trimming cost V 0 bases and J 0 bases; bases outside gene matches: 0. The CDR3 here is CASSYSGQGANYGYTF. In DNA, the CDR3 is TGTGCCAGCAGTTACTCGGGACAGGGGGCTAACTATGGCTACACCTTC.

The rearrangement uses TRBV6-1 and TRBJ1-2, with D perhaps TRBD1 (6 bases). The CDR3 is made up of 15 amino acids. CDR1 MNHNS and CDR2 SASEGT come from the germline V gene. V lost 4 bases, J lost 4 bases, and 16 bases lay in between. The CDR3: CASSAVTGLAYGYTF. The CDR3 nucleotides are TGTGCCAGCAGTGCGGTTACAGGGCTCGCCTATGGCTACACCTTC.

The rearrangement joins TRBV18 to TRBJ1-3; unclear D gene. Germline V lookup: CDR1 KGHSH, CDR2 LQKENI. The CDR3 is 17 residues long. The V and J ends lost 3 bases and 0 bases respectively, with 15 bases between them. CDR3 in DNA: TGTGCCAGCTCACCCGCAGTCCCAGTCAGCTCTGGAAACACCATATATTTT. Residues: CASSPAVPVSSGNTIYF.

The J gene is TRBJ2-7, the V gene TRBV28; 9 nucleotides match TRBD2. CDR1 and CDR2 (germline): MDHEN, SYDVKM. V was pared by 6 bases and J by 4 bases, with 28 bases of the junction left unmatched. The CDR3 runs to 21 residues. CDR3 sequence: CASRPQVPPLGAGGWMYEQYF. As DNA, the CDR3 is TGTGCCAGCAGGCCACAGGTGCCCCCGCTGGGAGCGGGGGGATGGATGTACGAGCAGTACTTC. The full variable domain, completed using reference TRBV28 and TRBJ2-7, is DVKVTQSSRYLVKRTGEKVFLECVQDMDHENMFWYRQDPGLGLRLIYFSYDVKMKEKGDIPEGYSVSREKKERFSLILESASTNQTSMYLCASRPQVPPLGAGGWMYEQYFGPGTRLTVT.

This clone has just one count. In nucleotides, the CDR3 is TGTGCCAGCAGATTCCATCAGGGAGGAGGCCAAGAGACCCAGTACTTC. Translated, it gives CASRFHQGGGQETQYF. This chain joins TRBV28 and TRBJ2-5, with a tentative D call TRBD2 (6 bases). This CDR3 spans 16 amino acids. CDR1 MDHEN and CDR2 SYDVKM come from the germline V gene. The V end lost 6 bases, the J end lost 1 base, and 18 bases lay between the germline ends. Full variable domain (remainder filled in from reference TRBV28 and TRBJ2-5): DVKVTQSSRYLVKRTGEKVFLECVQDMDHENMFWYRQDPGLGLRLIYFSYDVKMKEKGDIPEGYSVSREKKERFSLILESASTNQTSMYLCASRFHQGGGQETQYFGPGTRLLVL.

The V and J genes are TRBV7-8 and TRBJ2-3; 8 nucleotides align to TRBD2. V gave up 5 bases and J gave up 6 bases; unmatched junction bases: 13. The CDR3 is 16 amino acids. Per the germline V gene, CDR1 is SGHVS and CDR2 is FQNEAQ. CDR3 DNA sequence: TGTGCCAGCAGCCCAACTAGCGGAACTTTCGGGGATACGCAGTATTTT. It codes for CASSPTSGTFGDTQYF.

The chain couples TRBV2 to TRBJ2-5; the match to TRBD1 covers 11 bases. CDR1 is SNHLY, CDR2 FYNNEI, per germline. This CDR3 has 18 amino acids. After removal of 6 bases from V and 4 bases from J, the junction contained 16 bases not matched to a gene. The CDR3 loop reads CASRGPGTGGREGETQYF. The CDR3 DNA follows: TGTGCCAGCAGGGGCCCGGGGACAGGGGGAAGAGAGGGAGAGACCCAGTACTTC.

The rearrangement uses TRBV2 and TRBJ2-7; the match to TRBD2 covers 10 bases. The V gene's germline CDR1 is SNHLY and CDR2 FYNNEI. The CDR3 covers 14 residues. Trimming cost V 3 bases and J 2 bases; bases outside gene matches: 1. CDR3 bases: TGTGCCAGCAGTGACGGGACTAGCGCCTACGAGCAGTACTTC. Translated: CASSDGTSAYEQYF. Combining the CDR3 with reference TRBV2 and TRBJ2-7 gives the whole variable domain EPEVTQTPSHQVTQMGQEVILRCVPISNHLYFYWYRQILGQKVEFLVSFYNNEISEKSEIFDDQFSVERPDGSNFTLKIRSTKLEDSAMYFCASSDGTSAYEQYFGPGTRLTVT.

CDR3 protein: CSVEDPRVYYGYTF. The CDR3 DNA is TGCAGCGTTGAAGATCCGCGGGTGTACTATGGCTACACCTTC. The genes are TRBV29-1 and TRBJ1-2, with no clear D. Germline loops: CDR1 SQVTM, CDR2 ANQGSEA. This CDR3 region has 14 residues. V lost 0 bases and J 3 bases, leaving 11 bases between the germline ends.

The V call is TRBV23-1, the J call TRBJ1-2; TRBD1 is a possible D gene (6 bases). TRBV23-1 is identified as an open reading frame with a role that is uncertain. The CDR3 length is 14 residues. V was clipped by 3 bases and J by 3 bases, with 11 bases between them. This chain's CDR3 is CASSHLDRYYGYTF. In DNA, the CDR3 is TGCGCCAGCAGTCACCTGGACAGATACTATGGCTACACCTTC.

This chain uses TRBV7-9 with TRBJ2-7; 7 bases agree with TRBD2. This CDR3 is built from 16 residues. Per the germline V gene, CDR1 is SEHNR and CDR2 is FQNEAQ (reference sequence). With V trimmed by 1 base and J by 4 bases, 10 bases remained unmatched. This CDR3 is CASSLGLAGELYEQYF. Here the CDR3 DNA reads TGTGCCAGCAGCTTAGGGTTGGCGGGGGAGTTGTACGAGCAGTACTTC.

This chain uses TRBV7-2 with TRBJ2-5, with TRBD2 matching 10 bases. Germline assignment: CDR1 SGHTA and CDR2 FQGNSA. This CDR3 comprises 15 residues. V gave up 1 base and J gave up 5 bases; unmatched junction bases: 4. The CDR3 loop reads CASSLGAGGQETQYF. The DNA of the CDR3 is TGTGCCAGCAGCTTAGGAGCGGGGGGGCAGGAGACCCAGTACTTC. Filled out from reference TRBV7-2 and TRBJ2-5, the complete variable domain reads GAGVSQSPSNKVTEKGKDVELRCDPISGHTALYWYRQSLGQGLEFLIYFQGNSAPDKSGLPSDRFSAERTGGSVSTLTIQRTQQEDSAVYLCASSLGAGGQETQYFGPGTRLLVL.

This clone occurred a few times. The CDR3 here is CASSEDGETGNTIYF. CDR3 in DNA: TGTGCCAGCAGTGAAGACGGGGAAACTGGAAACACCATATATTTT. The rearrangement joins TRBV2 to TRBJ1-3; D unresolved. V dropped 1 base and J dropped 2 bases, with 9 bases sitting between them. This CDR3 contains 15 residues. Germline lookup yields CDR1 SNHLY and CDR2 FYNNEI. Complete variable domain (other parts from reference TRBV2 and TRBJ1-3): EPEVTQTPSHQVTQMGQEVILRCVPISNHLYFYWYRQILGQKVEFLVSFYNNEISEKSEIFDDQFSVERPDGSNFTLKIRSTKLEDSAMYFCASSEDGETGNTIYFGEGSWLTVV.

The V and J genes are TRBV27 and TRBJ2-7; 9 nucleotides agree with TRBD1. Germline V gene data show CDR1 as MNHEY and CDR2 as SMNVEV (reference sequence). Unmatched junction bases numbered 9, after V lost 6 bases and J lost 6 bases. The CDR3 spans 14 residues. In nucleotides, the CDR3 is TGTGCCAGCAGGCCGGGACAGGGCTTCGGCGAGCAGTACTTC. Its translation: CASRPGQGFGEQYF.

This chain links TRBV6-1 with TRBJ1-5; TRBD1 might be the D (5 bases). Trimming removed 0 bases at V and 7 bases at J, with 13 bases between. The germline gives CDR1 MNHNS, CDR2 SASEGT. The CDR3 contains 15 residues. As DNA, the CDR3 is TGTGCCAGCAGTGAAGCAACTCAGGGCGGACAGCCCCAGCATTTT. This sequence encodes CASSEATQGGQPQHF.

The chain combines TRBV4-3 with TRBJ2-1, with D maybe TRBD1 (5 bases). The CDR3 covers 13 residues. Germline loops: CDR1 LGHNA, CDR2 YSLEER. V was clipped by 1 base and J by 8 bases, with 9 bases between them. The CDR3 is CASSQGGRDEQFF. The CDR3 nucleotides read TGCGCCAGCAGCCAAGGGGGCCGGGATGAGCAGTTCTTC.

The chain carries TRBV9 and TRBJ2-1, with a possible D match to TRBD2 (7 bases). The CDR3 contains 16 residues. The V end was cut by 0 bases, the J end by 4 bases, with 14 bases between. CDR1 and CDR2 from the germline V gene are SGDLS and YYNGEE. CDR3 amino acids: CASSVGGGGGYNEQFF. The CDR3 DNA is TGTGCCAGCAGCGTAGGTGGGGGAGGGGGTTACAATGAGCAGTTCTTC. Combining the CDR3 with reference TRBV9 and TRBJ2-1 gives the whole variable domain DSGVTQTPKHLITATGQRVTLRCSPRSGDLSVYWYQQSLDQGLQFLIQYYNGEERAKGNILERFSAQQFPDLHSELNLSSLELGDSALYFCASSVGGGGGYNEQFFGPGTRLTVL.

The CDR3 protein is CASSLEGSSAISYEQYF. As DNA, the CDR3 is TGTGCCAGCAGCTTAGAAGGTAGCTCCGCCATCTCCTACGAGCAGTACTTC. The chain links TRBV7-2 to TRBJ2-7; D uncertain. Trimming pared 1 base from V and 0 bases from J, leaving 16 bases between. From germline, CDR1 is SGHTA and CDR2 FQGNSA. The CDR3 sequence is 17 residues long.

The chain combines TRBV18 with TRBJ1-4; the D is unclear. The germline V and J ends were trimmed by 0 bases and 4 bases, with 9 bases remaining between them. The CDR3 totals 15 residues. Germline CDR1 is KGHSH and CDR2 is LQKENI. CDR3 residues: CASSPPGEYNEKLFF. The CDR3 DNA reads TGTGCCAGCTCACCACCGGGCGAGTATAATGAAAAACTGTTTTTT.

V and J are TRBV28 and TRBJ1-1, with D perhaps TRBD1 (6 bases). The CDR3 extends over 16 amino acids. V shed 3 bases and J shed 1 base, with 15 bases lying between them. The germline V gene encodes CDR1 MDHEN and CDR2 SYDVKM. In DNA, the CDR3 is TGTGCCAGCAGTTTGCCCGGGGGAGGGGGGAACACTGAAGCTTTCTTT. Translation: CASSLPGGGGNTEAFF.

This clone has more than one count but fewer than ten. The chain carries TRBV4-3 and TRBJ1-4; D remains ambiguous. The V gene's germline CDR1 is LGHNA and CDR2 YSLEER. The CDR3 spans 16 residues. Between the trimmed V and J ends, which lost 1 base and 0 bases, there was a span of 9 bases. As DNA, the CDR3 is TGCGCCAGCAGCCAAGGACGAGGTGCAACTAATGAAAAACTGTTTTTT. Its protein product is CASSQGRGATNEKLFF.

This chain connects TRBV11-2 to TRBJ1-2, with 7 bases identical to TRBD1. Per germline, CDR1 SGHAT and CDR2 FQNNGV. The CDR3 sequence is 15 residues long. The J segment lost 4 bases and the V segment lost 5 bases, leaving 10 bases of the junction unmatched. The CDR3 loop is CASSPQGRTGYGYTF. CDR3 nucleotides: TGTGCCAGCAGCCCACAGGGGAGGACAGGCTATGGCTACACCTTC.

The chain carries TRBV11-1 and TRBJ2-1, with 7 bases aligning to TRBD2. CDR1 and CDR2 from the germline V gene are SGHAT and FQDESV (reference sequence). There are 12 residues in the CDR3. J lost 12 bases, V lost 0 bases, and 2 bases had no gene match. CDR3 in amino acids: CASSLAGGWQFF. The CDR3 nucleotides are TGTGCCAGCAGCTTAGCGGGGGGGTGGCAGTTCTTC.

The V gene is TRBV27, the J gene TRBJ1-5; no reliable D call. This CDR3 is built from 13 residues. Germline CDR1 is MNHEY and CDR2 is SMNVEV (reference sequence). Between the trimmed V and J ends, which lost 3 bases and 7 bases, there was a span of 10 bases. The DNA of the CDR3 is TGTGCCAGCAGTTTGTGGGCGGGACAGCCCCAGCATTTT. The encoded protein is CASSLWAGQPQHF.

This clone has a handful of counts. The V and J genes are TRBV6-1 and TRBJ1-1; the D gene is possibly TRBD1 (6 bases). With 8 bases removed from V and 3 bases from J, the gap between germline ends came to 16 bases. The CDR3 is 14 amino acids. Germline loops: CDR1 MNHNS, CDR2 SASEGT. The CDR3 sequence is CASLDRTVDTEAFF. CDR3 nucleotides: TGTGCCAGCCTCGACAGGACGGTCGACACTGAAGCTTTCTTT.

This clone was observed a handful of times. Written as DNA, the CDR3 is TGCGCCAGCAGACACTCCGGGACAGGGTTTTTTGATACGCAGTATTTT. Translation: CASRHSGTGFFDTQYF. The V and J genes are TRBV5-1 and TRBJ2-3, with 9 bases that match TRBD1. V was clipped by 5 bases and J by 6 bases; unmatched bases: 13. The V gene's germline CDR1 is SGHRS and CDR2 YFSETQ. This CDR3 has 16 residues.

The chain joins TRBV28 to TRBJ2-7, with TRBD1 identical over 8 bases. Germline assignment: CDR1 MDHEN and CDR2 SYDVKM. This CDR3 has 15 amino acids. With 4 bases clipped from V and 0 bases from J, the junction kept 5 bases outside the gene matches. The CDR3 region is CASSSRTGSSYEQYF. The DNA of the CDR3 is TGTGCCAGCAGTTCCCGGACAGGGAGCTCCTACGAGCAGTACTTC. The complete variable domain, with remaining parts taken from reference TRBV28 and TRBJ2-7, reads DVKVTQSSRYLVKRTGEKVFLECVQDMDHENMFWYRQDPGLGLRLIYFSYDVKMKEKGDIPEGYSVSREKKERFSLILESASTNQTSMYLCASSSRTGSSYEQYFGPGTRLTVT.